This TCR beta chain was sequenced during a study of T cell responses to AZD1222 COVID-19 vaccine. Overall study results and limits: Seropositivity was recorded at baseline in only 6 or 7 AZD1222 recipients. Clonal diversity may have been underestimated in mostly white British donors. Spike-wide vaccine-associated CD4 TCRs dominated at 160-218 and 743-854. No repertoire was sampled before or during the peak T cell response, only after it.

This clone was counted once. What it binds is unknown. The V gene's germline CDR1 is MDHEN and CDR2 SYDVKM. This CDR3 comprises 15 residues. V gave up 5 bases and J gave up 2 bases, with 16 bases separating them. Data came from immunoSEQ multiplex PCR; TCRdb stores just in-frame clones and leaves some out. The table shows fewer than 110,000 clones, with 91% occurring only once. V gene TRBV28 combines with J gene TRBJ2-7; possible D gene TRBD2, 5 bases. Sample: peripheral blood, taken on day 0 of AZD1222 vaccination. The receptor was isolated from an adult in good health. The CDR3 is CASSTPGRVTYEQYF. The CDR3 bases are TGTGCCAGCAGTACCCCCGGGCGGGTTACCTACGAGCAGTACTTC.